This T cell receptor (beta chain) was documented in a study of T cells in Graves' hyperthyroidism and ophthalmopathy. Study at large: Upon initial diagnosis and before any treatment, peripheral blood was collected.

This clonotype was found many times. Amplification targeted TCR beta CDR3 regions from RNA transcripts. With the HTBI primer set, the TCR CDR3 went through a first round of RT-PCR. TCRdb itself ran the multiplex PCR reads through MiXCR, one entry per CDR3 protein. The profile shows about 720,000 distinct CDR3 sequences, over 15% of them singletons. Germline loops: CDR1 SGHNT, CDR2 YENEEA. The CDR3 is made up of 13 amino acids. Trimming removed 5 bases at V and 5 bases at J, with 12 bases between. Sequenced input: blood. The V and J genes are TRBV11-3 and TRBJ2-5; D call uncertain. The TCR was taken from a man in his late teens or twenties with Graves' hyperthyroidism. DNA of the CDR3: TGTGCCAGCAGCCTCACCCTCATGGAGACCCAGTACTTC. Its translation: CASSLTLMETQYF.